The 5 T cell receptor beta chains given below trace back to one sample, sequenced in a study of T cell clonality in common variable immunodeficiency. Broader study findings: In common variable immunodeficiency, TCR beta chains reportedly carried fewer deletions and N-nucleotide insertions.

What these receptors recognize is not known. Profiling relied on immunoSEQ multiplex PCR, and the TCRdb table lists in-frame clones only, not all of them. Sampling found tens of thousands of clones, none seen once. Sequencing was performed on peripheral blood mononuclear cells. Source of these receptors: a human donor with common variable immunodeficiency.

This clone was detected ten times or more. The DNA ends 3 residues before the CDR3 does, and the rest of the CDR3 is filled in from the germline J gene. The chain is built from TRBV20-1 and TRBJ2-1; D unclear. Deletions cut 2 bases from V and 1 base from J, with 12 bases between. The CDR3 is 15 residues long. The germline V gene encodes CDR1 DFQATT and CDR2 SNEGSKA (reference sequence). Incomplete CDR3 DNA: TGCAGTGCTAGAACGTCAAGAACATCCTACAATGAG. This gives the protein CSARTSRTSYNE. The CDR3 in full is CSARTSRTSYNEQFF.

The CDR3 DNA, read in part, is TGTGCCAGCAAGACTTCTGCCTATAATTCACCC. As protein: CASKTSAYNSP. The full CDR3 protein is CASKTSAYNSPLHF. The gene calls are TRBV6-2 or TRBV6-3 and TRBJ1-6; D remains unclear. Coverage ceases 3 residues before the CDR3 finishes, and the germline J gene fills in the end. V was pared by 7 bases and J by 2 bases, with 9 bases between. CDR1 MNHEY and CDR2 SVGEGT come from the germline V gene. This CDR3 is 14 amino acids long.

This clone has more than one count but fewer than ten. Read data end 3 residues before the CDR3 end; the end is taken from the germline J gene. The gene calls are TRBV18 and TRBJ2-5, with 7 bases identical to TRBD1. The CDR3 spans 14 residues. V lost 3 bases and J lost 4; bases outside the gene matches: 5. Germline loops: CDR1 KGHSH, CDR2 LQKENI. CDR3: CASSPNRGRETQYF. The part of the CDR3 DNA that was read is TGTGCCAGCTCACCTAACAGGGGCAGAGAGACC.

This clone has a handful of counts. The sequenced fragment ends 3 residues before the CDR3 boundary, so the rest is inferred from the germline J gene. The chain combines TRBV6-2 or TRBV6-3 with TRBJ2-5, with D possibly being TRBD2 (5 bases). CDR3 length: 13 amino acids. V lost 8 bases to trimming and J lost 7 bases, with 17 bases between them. Germline V CDR1 and CDR2: MNHEY, SVGEGT. Here the CDR3 reads CASGRQDWGTQYF. The part of the CDR3 DNA that was read is TGTGCCAGCGGGCGGCAGGACTGGGGGACC.

As to this clone: The read ends 3 residues before the CDR3 terminus; that terminus is restored from the germline J gene. V is TRBV19 and J is TRBJ1-3; TRBD1 is a possible D gene (5 bases). CDR1 is LNHDA, CDR2 SQIVND, per germline (reference sequence). CDR3 length equals 16 residues. V lost 2 bases, J lost 6 bases, and 17 bases lay in between. The CDR3 protein is CASSISSAGLENTIYF. The CDR3 bases that were read are TGTGCCAGTAGTATAAGCTCGGCAGGGTTGGAAAACACC.